This T cell receptor beta chain was found in a study of blood T cell repertoires in COVID-19. The CDR3 is 14 residues long. The germline CDR1 and CDR2 sequences are SEHNR and FQNEAQ (reference sequence). V shed 3 bases and J shed 5 bases, with 10 bases lying between them. Repertoires were generated with immunoSEQ multiplex PCR, while TCRdb's copy carries only in-frame clones and drops some. The table shows 200,000 to 250,000 clones, with roughly 85% occurring only once. The receptor was derived from a woman in her thirties or forties with acute COVID-19. This chain uses TRBV7-9 with TRBJ1-4, with TRBD1 as a possible D gene (5 bases). The material sequenced was PBMCs or T cells enriched from blood (not recorded which). CDR3 protein: CASSFSGGNEKLFF. DNA of the CDR3: TGTGCCAGCAGCTTCTCCGGGGGAAATGAAAAACTGTTTTTT.